This T cell receptor (beta chain) was sequenced during a study of cytomegalovirus exposure and HLA in healthy donors. PCR involved 60 Vbeta and 13 Jbeta primers. Produced via immunoSEQ multiplex PCR; TCRdb's table is partial and in-frame only. The sample gives fewer than 250,000 clones, approximately 75% of which show up once; about 4.8% is in the top ten. CDR3 size: 14 residues. Trimming stripped 0 bases from V and 7 bases from J, with 13 bases between. Germline CDR1 SQVTM, CDR2 ANQGSEA. This receptor was identified in a man aged 25 to 40 in good health and CMV-seropositive. Material: PBMCs. The V and J genes are TRBV29-1 and TRBJ2-1; tentatively, D is TRBD2 (5 bases). CDR3 region: CSVEDRAGVNEQFF. CDR3 nucleotides: TGCAGCGTTGAAGATCGGGCCGGGGTAAATGAGCAGTTCTTC.